The 5 T cell receptor beta chains below come from one sample, sequenced in a study of patients and donors after allogeneic stem cell transplantation. One entry per CDR3 protein, called by TCRdb with MiXCR from the RT-PCR reads. Of approximately 200,000 distinct CDR3 sequences detected, 13% to 15% appear once; the ten largest clones hold roughly 10%. The sequenced sample was blood, either unsorted or a sorted T cell fraction (not recorded which). These receptors all come from a human donor who was either an allogeneic HSCT recipient or a stem cell or donor lymphocyte infusion donor (not recorded which). It is not recorded whose cells these are; they may come from a transplant donor.

The V call is TRBV9, the J call TRBJ1-4; TRBD1 matches 11 bases. This CDR3 comprises 17 residues. V lost 0 bases, J lost 3 bases, and 4 bases stayed unmatched. Germline lookup yields CDR1 SGDLS and CDR2 YYNGEE. CDR3 residues: CASSVEDRGLANEKLFF. The CDR3 bases are TGTGCCAGCAGCGTAGAGGACAGGGGGCTTGCTAATGAAAAACTGTTTTTT.

This chain joins TRBV7-9 and TRBJ2-3, with 7 bases lining up with TRBD2. The CDR3 has 14 residues. Per germline, CDR1 SEHNR and CDR2 FQNEAQ (reference sequence). The trim removed 5 bases at V and 2 bases at J, leaving 4 bases unmatched. This chain's CDR3 is CASSGGDYTDTQYF. CDR3 sequence (DNA): TGTGCCAGCAGCGGTGGGGACTACACAGATACGCAGTATTTT. The whole variable domain, filled in from reference TRBV7-9 and TRBJ2-3, reads DTGVSQNPRHKITKRGQNVTFRCDPISEHNRLYWYRQTLGQGPEFLTYFQNEAQLEKSRLLSDRFSAERPKGSFSTLEIQRTEQGDSAMYLCASSGGDYTDTQYFGPGTRLTVL.

This clonotype appeared a few times. CDR3 nucleotide sequence: TGTGCCTGGAGTGTACGGGCTAGCGGGAGTGGCCTAGCCCGCGCCAACTCCTACGAGCAGTACTTC. Encoded protein: CAWSVRASGSGLARANSYEQYF. The rearrangement links TRBV30 to TRBJ2-7, with TRBD2 identical over 10 bases. V was pared by 0 bases and J by 0 bases, with 23 bases of the junction left unmatched. Germline CDR1 reads GTSNPN; CDR2 reads SVGIG (reference sequence). This CDR3 has 22 residues.

CDR3 sequence: CASSPGRVTKNIQYF. CDR3 nucleotide sequence: TGTGCCAGCAGCCCCGGCAGGGTGACCAAAAACATTCAGTACTTC. The chain couples TRBV28 to TRBJ2-4; D may be TRBD1 (5 bases). Deletions cut 6 bases from V and 2 bases from J, with 14 bases between. Looked up from germline, CDR1 is MDHEN and CDR2 is SYDVKM. This CDR3 contains 15 residues.

This chain uses TRBV7-9 with TRBJ1-1, with a possible D match to TRBD1 (5 bases). Trimming left V 4 bases short and J 0 bases short, with 15 bases between. This CDR3 comprises 16 residues. CDR1 SEHNR and CDR2 FQNEAQ come from the germline V gene (reference sequence). In DNA form, the CDR3 reads TGTGCCAGCAGCTCCTGGAAAGGACATATGAACACTGAAGCTTTCTTT. Its translation: CASSSWKGHMNTEAFF. Looking up the rest from reference TRBV7-9 and TRBJ1-1 gives the full variable domain: DTGVSQNPRHKITKRGQNVTFRCDPISEHNRLYWYRQTLGQGPEFLTYFQNEAQLEKSRLLSDRFSAERPKGSFSTLEIQRTEQGDSAMYLCASSSWKGHMNTEAFFGQGTRLTVV.